This T cell receptor (beta chain) was recovered during a study of cytomegalovirus exposure and HLA in healthy donors. The PCR was carried out with 60 Vbeta primers and 13 Jbeta primers. Clones were sequenced by immunoSEQ multiplex PCR, and TCRdb holds only the in-frame ones, with some missing. The sample has about 83,000 clones, roughly four fifths seen once; the top ten hold under 2%. The germline V gene encodes CDR1 SGHRS and CDR2 YFSETQ. The CDR3 is 17 amino acids. Study-wide results and caveats: A later analysis reportedly found fewer N-insertions in an Asian-associated ancestry cluster than the approximately 670-donor mean. CMV antigen specificity was confirmed in vitro for three CMV-associated chains. Certain indistinguishable V segments, among them TRBV6-2 and TRBV6-3, were excluded. In a later analysis, the majority of CMV-associated beta chains seemingly showed HLA restriction.

A remark on this clone: Its specificity is unknown.

This clonotype was obtained from a woman aged 30 to 39 in good health and CMV-seronegative. This sequence joins TRBV5-1 and TRBJ2-5; D might be TRBD1 (8 bases). The J call is in doubt because the DNA end fits TRBJ2-7 better. Sequences were obtained from PBMCs. CDR3 coding DNA: TGCGCCAGCAGCCCCGGACAGGGTATGGCGGGAGCCCACGAGCAGTACTTC. This sequence encodes CASSPGQGMAGAHEQYF.